Listed here are 27 T cell receptor beta chains from one sample, sequenced in a study of T cells in Graves' hyperthyroidism and ophthalmopathy. Amplification yielded TCR beta CDR3 regions, with RNA transcripts as the source. The HTBI primer set drove a first-round RT-PCR of the TCR CDR3. Using its own MiXCR run on the multiplex PCR reads, TCRdb lists one record per CDR3 protein. The sample contains about 360,000 distinct CDR3 sequences, less than 15% of which appear only once. Sequencing was performed on blood. The receptors come from a woman under 30 with Graves' hyperthyroidism.

In its sample, this clonotype was seen a few times. The J gene is TRBJ2-5, the V gene TRBV7-2; TRBD2 matches 10 bases. Trimming at V came to 4 bases and at J to 5 bases, leaving 1 base not matched to a gene. The CDR3 covers 13 residues. Germline V gene sequence: CDR1 SGHTA, CDR2 FQGNSA. CDR3 DNA: TGTGCCAGCAGCTATAGCGGGAGGGAGACCCAGTACTTC. Protein: CASSYSGRETQYF.

This clonotype was counted a few times. The gene calls are TRBV12-3 or TRBV12-4 and TRBJ2-1; 8 bases line up with TRBD1. This CDR3 contains 14 residues. V was pared by 8 bases and J by 5 bases, with 8 bases of the junction left unmatched. The CDR3 region is CASLRQGAHNEQFF. The CDR3 DNA follows: TGTGCCAGCCTCAGGCAGGGGGCGCACAATGAGCAGTTCTTC.

This clonotype was observed a few times. The CDR3 reads CASSIGQGANVLTF. The DNA for the CDR3 is TGTGCCAGTAGTATAGGACAGGGGGCCAACGTCCTGACTTTC. The V call is TRBV19, the J call TRBJ2-6; maybe TRBD1 (5 bases). Germline values: CDR1 LNHDA, CDR2 SQIVND (reference sequence). The CDR3 covers 14 residues. V dropped 1 base and J dropped 4 bases, with 5 bases sitting between them. Drawing the rest from reference TRBV19 and TRBJ2-6, the complete variable domain is DGGITQSPKYLFRKEGQNVTLSCEQNLNHDAMYWYRQDPGQGLRLIYYSQIVNDFQKGDIAEGYSVSREKKESFPLTVTSAQKNPTAFYLCASSIGQGANVLTFGAGSRLTVL.

The sample holds many counts of this clonotype. This chain joins TRBV30 and TRBJ2-1; TRBD2 matches at 11 bases. From germline, CDR1 is GTSNPN and CDR2 SVGIG (reference sequence). The CDR3 consists of 17 residues. V gave up 4 bases and J gave up 9 bases; unmatched junction bases: 17. CDR3 loop: CAWTIGLAGGRGVEQFF. The CDR3 DNA follows: TGTGCCTGGACCATAGGGCTAGCGGGAGGTCGGGGGGTTGAGCAGTTCTTC.

This clonotype was detected many times. The V gene is TRBV27, the J gene TRBJ1-2, with D tentatively TRBD1 (6 bases). Germline V gene data show CDR1 as MNHEY and CDR2 as SMNVEV (reference sequence). V was cut by 5 bases and J by 4 bases, with 17 bases left in between. This CDR3 region has 15 residues. CDR3 sequence reads: CASSRAGVAVYGYTF. The CDR3 nucleotides read TGTGCCAGCAGTCGGGCAGGGGTTGCGGTCTATGGCTACACCTTC.

There are many counts of this clonotype. The chain combines TRBV19 with TRBJ1-2, with 7 nucleotides matching TRBD1. The germline gives CDR1 LNHDA, CDR2 SQIVND (reference sequence). The CDR3 is 11 amino acids. With 11 bases clipped from V and 4 bases from J, the junction kept 4 bases outside the gene matches. The CDR3 loop reads CACRDSYGYTF. CDR3 bases: TGTGCCTGCCGGGACAGCTATGGCTACACCTTC.

This clonotype was recorded many times. The rearrangement uses TRBV3-1 and TRBJ2-2; D uncertain. Deletions cut 2 bases from V and 7 bases from J, with 5 bases between. This CDR3 is built from 12 residues. The germline CDR1 and CDR2 sequences are LGHDT and YNNKEL (reference sequence). The CDR3, as DNA: TGTGCCAGCAGCCAATGGGGCGGGGAGCTGTTTTTT. This sequence encodes CASSQWGGELFF.

This clonotype has ten or more counts. The chain is built from TRBV2 and TRBJ2-2; 10 bases match TRBD2. The length of the CDR3 is 16 residues. Germline-derived CDR1 and CDR2 are SNHLY and FYNNEI. The V gene end was trimmed by 2 bases and the J gene end by 0 bases; junction bases not matched to a gene: 0. The CDR3 protein is CASSELAGANTGELFF. Here the CDR3 DNA reads TGTGCCAGCAGTGAACTAGCGGGGGCGAACACCGGGGAGCTGTTTTTT.

This clonotype appeared many times. The chain has TRBV24-1 and TRBJ2-5; TRBD2 is a possible D gene (6 bases). The CDR3 contains 13 residues. V lost 7 bases and J lost 1, with 9 bases in between. Looked up from germline, CDR1 is KGHDR and CDR2 is SFDVKD. In nucleotides, the CDR3 is TGTGCCACCAGACTCGGGAGCCAAGAGACCCAGTACTTC. Protein sequence: CATRLGSQETQYF.

The table lists this clonotype with a few counts. The chain recombines TRBV5-1 with TRBJ2-3, with 7 bases aligning to TRBD2. The CDR3 spans 16 residues. Germline CDR1 reads SGHRS; CDR2 reads YFSETQ. Unmatched junction bases numbered 12, after V lost 4 bases and J lost 4 bases. CDR3 sequence: CASSLSWTSPADTQYF. The CDR3 DNA reads TGCGCCAGCAGCCTTAGCTGGACTAGTCCCGCAGATACGCAGTATTTT.

This clonotype occurred many times. CDR3: CASTYSGADTEAFF. The CDR3 coding sequence is TGTGCCAGCACGTATTCAGGGGCGGACACTGAAGCTTTCTTT. The chain uses TRBV27 and TRBJ1-1; perhaps TRBD1 as D (6 bases). The length of the CDR3 is 14 residues. Trimming left V 7 bases short and J 3 bases short, with 15 bases between. CDR1 is MNHEY, CDR2 SMNVEV, per germline (reference sequence).

This clonotype was counted many times. The genes are TRBV6-1 and TRBJ2-3; D uncertain. With 3 bases removed from V and 2 bases from J, the gap between germline ends came to 9 bases. The CDR3 contains 14 residues. Germline V gene data show CDR1 as MNHNS and CDR2 as SASEGT. CDR3 amino acids: CASSDTRSTDTQYF. CDR3 coding DNA: TGTGCCAGCAGTGACACCCGGTCCACAGATACGCAGTATTTT.

This clonotype was seen a single time. The J gene is TRBJ2-5, the V gene TRBV6-1; D call uncertain. The CDR3 spans 14 residues. The germline V and J ends were trimmed by 2 bases and 2 bases, with 9 bases remaining between them. Per the germline V gene, CDR1 is MNHNS and CDR2 is SASEGT. CDR3 DNA sequence: TGTGCCAGCAGTGAAAAGGGCTTACAAGAGACCCAGTACTTC. Its protein is CASSEKGLQETQYF.

This clonotype was seen many times. The rearrangement uses TRBV18 and TRBJ2-5; D is undetermined. Trimming took off 4 bases at V and 1 base at J, with 4 bases between the two ends. The CDR3 is 12 residues long. CDR1 KGHSH and CDR2 LQKENI come from the germline V gene. DNA for the CDR3: TGTGCCAGCTCACGCCTCCAAGAGACCCAGTACTTC. Protein: CASSRLQETQYF. Full variable domain (rest looked up from reference TRBV18 and TRBJ2-5): NAGVMQNPRHLVRRRGQEARLRCSPMKGHSHVYWYRQLPEEGLKFMVYLQKENIIDESGMPKERFSAEFPKEGPSILRIQQVVRGDSAAYFCASSRLQETQYFGPGTRLLVL.

This clonotype was seen at least ten times. The CDR3 loop is CASSGLSSYNEQFF. The CDR3 nucleotides read TGTGCCAGCAGTGGGCTAAGCTCCTACAATGAGCAGTTCTTC. The rearrangement links TRBV28 to TRBJ2-1; no clear D gene. The CDR3 has 14 residues. Germline loops: CDR1 MDHEN, CDR2 SYDVKM. Trimming removed 5 bases at V and 0 bases at J, with 8 bases between.

This clonotype was observed many times. V gene TRBV3-1 combines with J gene TRBJ2-7; no definite D call. The CDR3 is 18 residues long. The V gene's germline CDR1 is LGHDT and CDR2 YNNKEL (reference sequence). Trimming pared 0 bases from V and 2 bases from J, leaving 20 bases between. Written as DNA, the CDR3 is TGTGCCAGCAGCCAAGATAGTCGAGAAGGAGTAGGAGCCTACGAGCAGTACTTC. It yields the protein CASSQDSREGVGAYEQYF.

Turning to this clonotype: This sequence may be a read error, since a much larger clone differs from it by one base. Lacking the conserved final phenylalanine or tryptophan, this CDR3 likely reflects a read error. The chain combines TRBV2 with TRBJ1-5; TRBD1 is a possible D gene (5 bases). V was cut by 3 bases and J by 4 bases, with 10 bases left in between. Germline CDR1 SNHLY, CDR2 FYNNEI. This CDR3 is built from 14 residues. CDR3 in DNA: TGTGCCAGCAGTGATTGGGGCTCGAATCAGCCCCAGCATCTT. Protein sequence: CASSDWGSNQPQHL.

About this clonotype itself: This may come from a read error, since a much larger clone is one base off. The chain employs TRBV10-3 and TRBJ2-3; 10 bases line up with TRBD2. The length of the CDR3 is 17 residues. V dropped 7 bases and J dropped 4; count of bases not matched to a gene: 14. CDR1 and CDR2 from the germline V gene are ENHRY and SYGVKD. CDR3 in amino acids: CAIKEGLAGESSDTQYF. CDR3 sequence (DNA): TGTGCCATCAAAGAAGGGCTAGCGGGGGAAAGTTCAGATACGCAGTATTTT.

This clonotype has just a few counts. This chain joins TRBV30 and TRBJ2-5; 8 bases map to TRBD1. Germline CDR1 GTSNPN, CDR2 SVGIG (reference sequence). The length of the CDR3 is 13 residues. J gave up 4 bases and V 1 base, and 2 bases lay outside the gene matches. CDR3 in amino acids: CAWSAGGLETQYF. DNA of the CDR3: TGTGCCTGGAGTGCAGGGGGCCTAGAGACCCAGTACTTC.

This rearrangement joins TRBV13 to TRBJ2-7; perhaps TRBD2 as D (5 bases). The CDR3 sequence is 15 residues long. Trimming took off 5 bases at V and 4 bases at J, with 18 bases between the two ends. Germline assignment: CDR1 PRHDT and CDR2 FYEKMQ (reference sequence). The CDR3 DNA follows: TGTGCCAGCAGCACTGAGGGTGATTTTACGTACGAGCAGTACTTC. Translation gives CASSTEGDFTYEQYF.

This clonotype was counted only a few times. V usage is TRBV11-2 and J usage is TRBJ2-2; no clear D. The V end lost 1 base, the J end lost 6 bases, and 9 bases lay between the germline ends. Germline CDR1 reads SGHAT; CDR2 reads FQNNGV. This CDR3 has 14 amino acids. CDR3 coding DNA: TGTGCCAGCAGCTTAGTAGCTAGTCCCGGGGAGCTGTTTTTT. Residues: CASSLVASPGELFF.

This clonotype showed up many times. V usage is TRBV12-3 or TRBV12-4 and J usage is TRBJ2-2, with 12 bases that match TRBD2. The CDR3 sequence is 17 residues long. Germline trimming cut 2 bases from V and 7 bases from J; bases unmatched to any gene: 8. CDR3 sequence: CASSLFRLAGVVGELFF. The CDR3 DNA reads as TGTGCCAGCAGTTTATTCCGACTAGCGGGAGTCGTCGGGGAGCTGTTTTTT.

This clonotype was detected ten times or more. The CDR3 loop reads CASYRSGPHTEAFF. Written as DNA, the CDR3 is TGTGCCAGCTATCGGTCGGGCCCACACACTGAAGCTTTCTTT. This sequence joins TRBV18 and TRBJ1-1; D remains ambiguous. The germline V and J ends were trimmed by 7 bases and 3 bases, with 15 bases remaining between them. This CDR3 has 14 amino acids. The germline gives CDR1 KGHSH, CDR2 LQKENI.

In its sample, this clonotype was seen once. It may be a read error: a sequence one base away is much more abundant. The rearrangement links TRBV20-1 to TRBJ2-2, with 8 bases aligning to TRBD2. The CDR3 length is 16 residues. Germline CDR1 DFQATT, CDR2 SNEGSKA (reference sequence). The CDR3 nucleotides are TGCAGTGCTAATCCGGAGCGGGAGTGGTACACCGGGGAGCTGTCTTTT. Translating gives CSANPEREWYTGELSF.

This clonotype was seen a few times. This may be a read error: a much more frequent sequence differs by one nucleotide. The genes are TRBV10-3 and TRBJ1-1, with D possibly matching TRBD1 (5 bases). There are 13 residues in the CDR3. In germline, CDR1 is ENHRY, CDR2 SYGVKD. The CDR3, as DNA: TGTGTCACCTGGGACCGACCGAACACTGAAGCTTTCTTT. It codes for CVTWDRPNTEAFF.

This clonotype was found many times. This sequence joins TRBV7-9 and TRBJ2-1; D is perhaps TRBD2 (5 bases). The CDR3 runs to 15 residues. Germline loops: CDR1 SEHNR, CDR2 FQNEAQ (reference sequence). The V end lost 6 bases, the J end lost 6 bases, and 18 bases lay between the germline ends. CDR3 coding DNA: TGTGCCAGCAGGGGAGAAAGAAGTAGCCCCAATGAGCAGTTCTTC. Amino acids: CASRGERSSPNEQFF.

This clonotype came up many times. The rearrangement links TRBV24-1 to TRBJ2-1; 13 bases agree with TRBD2. Germline V gene sequence: CDR1 KGHDR, CDR2 SFDVKD. The CDR3 is made up of 15 amino acids. V lost 1 base to trimming and J lost 12 bases; unmatched junction nucleotides: 5. The CDR3 reads CATSDFTGLAGTQFF. CDR3 DNA: TGTGCCACCAGTGATTTTACGGGACTAGCGGGGACGCAGTTCTTC.